The TCR beta chain under discussion was sequenced for a study of long-term antiretroviral therapy in people with HIV. The CDR3 has 14 residues. Germline CDR1 is SNHLY and CDR2 is FYNNEI. Trimming cost V 4 bases and J 6 bases; bases outside gene matches: 6. Findings and caveats of the study: Pre-ART clonal expansions dominated every time point's repertoire.

This clone appeared a single time. Its specificity is unknown. Version v3.0 of the immunoSEQ assay ran at survey level. Assay: immunoSEQ multiplex PCR; the TCRdb copy retains only in-frame clones and omits some. This table holds about 21,000 clones, around 80% found once. About 1-10 million cryopreserved PBMC were held in samples before DNA extraction. This receptor was obtained from a woman aged 25-40 years with HIV. This material consisted of unsorted PBMCs, taken 0.2 years after starting antiretroviral therapy. The J gene is TRBJ1-2, the V gene TRBV2; 9 nucleotides agree with TRBD1. CDR3 sequence (DNA): TGTGCCAGCAGTGGGGACAGGGATGTAAATGGCTACACCTTC. Its translation: CASSGDRDVNGYTF.